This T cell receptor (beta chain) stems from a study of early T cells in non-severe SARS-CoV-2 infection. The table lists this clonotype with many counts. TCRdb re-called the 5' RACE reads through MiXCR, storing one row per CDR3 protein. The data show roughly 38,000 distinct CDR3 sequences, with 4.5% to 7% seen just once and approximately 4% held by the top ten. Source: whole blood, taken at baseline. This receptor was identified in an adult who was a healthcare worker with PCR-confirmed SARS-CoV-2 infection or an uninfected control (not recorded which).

CDR3 residues: CASSYSQGDPVTQYF. The CDR3 coding sequence is TGTGCCAGCAGTTACTCCCAAGGGGACCCAGTGACCCAGTACTTC. V usage is TRBV6-6 and J usage is TRBJ2-5; D is possibly TRBD1 or TRBD2 (5 bases each). The length of the CDR3 is 15 residues. Looked up from germline, CDR1 is MNHNY and CDR2 is SVGAGI (reference sequence). V was cut by 0 bases and J by 7 bases, with 15 bases left in between.